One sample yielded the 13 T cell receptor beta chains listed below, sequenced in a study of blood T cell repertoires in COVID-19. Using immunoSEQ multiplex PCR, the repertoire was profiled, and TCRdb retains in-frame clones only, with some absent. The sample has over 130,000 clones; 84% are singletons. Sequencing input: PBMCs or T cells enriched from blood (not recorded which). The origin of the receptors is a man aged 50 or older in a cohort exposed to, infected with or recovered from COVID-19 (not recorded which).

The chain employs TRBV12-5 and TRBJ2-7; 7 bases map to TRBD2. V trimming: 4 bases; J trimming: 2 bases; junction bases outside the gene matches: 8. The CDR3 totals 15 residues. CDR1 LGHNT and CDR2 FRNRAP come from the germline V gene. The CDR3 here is CASGSPAGGTYEQYF. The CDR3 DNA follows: TGTGCTAGTGGTTCCCCCGCCGGGGGGACCTACGAGCAGTACTTC.

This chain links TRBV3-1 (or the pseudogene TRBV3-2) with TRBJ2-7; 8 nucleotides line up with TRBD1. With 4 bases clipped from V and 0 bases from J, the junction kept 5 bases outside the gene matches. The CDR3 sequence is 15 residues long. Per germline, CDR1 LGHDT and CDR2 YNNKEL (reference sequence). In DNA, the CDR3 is TGTGCCAGCAGCCCCCGGGACAGGAGCTCCTACGAGCAGTACTTC. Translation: CASSPRDRSSYEQYF.

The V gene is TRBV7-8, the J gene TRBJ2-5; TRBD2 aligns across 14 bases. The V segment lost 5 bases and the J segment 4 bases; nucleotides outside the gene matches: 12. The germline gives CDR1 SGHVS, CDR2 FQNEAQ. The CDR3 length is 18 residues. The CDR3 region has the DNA TGTGCCAGCAGCCCGGGACTAGCGGGGGCCTGGAAAACAGAGACCCAGTACTTC. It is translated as CASSPGLAGAWKTETQYF.

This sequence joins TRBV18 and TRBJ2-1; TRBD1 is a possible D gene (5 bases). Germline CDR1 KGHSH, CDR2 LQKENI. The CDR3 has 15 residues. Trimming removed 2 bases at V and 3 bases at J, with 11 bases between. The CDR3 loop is CASSPSGFVYNEQFF. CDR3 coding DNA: TGTGCCAGCTCACCATCAGGGTTCGTCTACAATGAGCAGTTCTTC.

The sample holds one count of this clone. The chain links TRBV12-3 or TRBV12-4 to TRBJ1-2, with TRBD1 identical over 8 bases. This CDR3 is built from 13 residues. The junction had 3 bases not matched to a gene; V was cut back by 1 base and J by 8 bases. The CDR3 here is CASSLGQGAGYTF. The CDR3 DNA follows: TGTGCCAGCAGTTTAGGTCAGGGGGCGGGCTACACCTTC.

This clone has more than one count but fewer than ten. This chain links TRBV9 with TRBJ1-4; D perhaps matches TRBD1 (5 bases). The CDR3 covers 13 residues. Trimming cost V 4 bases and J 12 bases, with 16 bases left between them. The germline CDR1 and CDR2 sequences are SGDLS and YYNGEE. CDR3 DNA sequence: TGTGCCAGCAGCCCAAGGGGTAGGGATCAACTGTTTTTT. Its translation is CASSPRGRDQLFF.

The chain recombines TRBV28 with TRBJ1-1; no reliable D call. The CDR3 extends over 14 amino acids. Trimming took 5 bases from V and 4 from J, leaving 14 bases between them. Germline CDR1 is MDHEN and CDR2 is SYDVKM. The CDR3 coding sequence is TGTGCCAGCAGTCCACACAAGGCGGGCACTGAAGCTTTCTTT. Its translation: CASSPHKAGTEAFF.

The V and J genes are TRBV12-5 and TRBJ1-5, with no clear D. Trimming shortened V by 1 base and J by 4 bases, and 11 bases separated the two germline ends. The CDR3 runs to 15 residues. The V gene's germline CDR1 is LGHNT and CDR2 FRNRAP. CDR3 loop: CASGLGEGWNQPQHF. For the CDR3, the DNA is TGTGCTAGTGGTTTGGGTGAGGGTTGGAATCAGCCCCAGCATTTT.

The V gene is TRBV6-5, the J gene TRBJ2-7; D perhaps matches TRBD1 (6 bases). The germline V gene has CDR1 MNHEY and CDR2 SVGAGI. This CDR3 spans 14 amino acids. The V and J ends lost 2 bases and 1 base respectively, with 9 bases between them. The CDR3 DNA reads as TGTGCCAGCAGTTACACAGGGCCGTCCTACGAGCAGTACTTC. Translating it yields CASSYTGPSYEQYF.

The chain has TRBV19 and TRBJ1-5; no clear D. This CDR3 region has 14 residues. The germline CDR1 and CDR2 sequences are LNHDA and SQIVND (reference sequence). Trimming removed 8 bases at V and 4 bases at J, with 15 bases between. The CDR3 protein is CASAPSGSNQPQHF. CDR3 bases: TGTGCCAGTGCTCCCTCAGGAAGTAATCAGCCCCAGCATTTT.

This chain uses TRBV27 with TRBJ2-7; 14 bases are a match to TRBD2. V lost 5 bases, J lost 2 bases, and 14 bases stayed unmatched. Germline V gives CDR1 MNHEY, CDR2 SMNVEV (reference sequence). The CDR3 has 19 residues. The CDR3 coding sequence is TGTGCCAGCAGTCCGAAACCGGGACTAGCGGGAGTAGTAACCTACGAGCAGTACTTC. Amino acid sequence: CASSPKPGLAGVVTYEQYF.

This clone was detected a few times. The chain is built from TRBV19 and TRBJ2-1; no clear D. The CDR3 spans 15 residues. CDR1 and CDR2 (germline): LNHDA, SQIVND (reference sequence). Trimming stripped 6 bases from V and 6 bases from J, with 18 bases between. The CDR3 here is CASRVGAHSLNEQFF. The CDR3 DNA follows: TGTGCCAGTAGGGTAGGAGCCCATTCCCTCAATGAGCAGTTCTTC.

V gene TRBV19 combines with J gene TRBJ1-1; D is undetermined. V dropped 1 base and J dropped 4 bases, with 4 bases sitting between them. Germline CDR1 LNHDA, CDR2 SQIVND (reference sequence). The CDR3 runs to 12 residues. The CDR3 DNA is TGTGCCAGTAGTATAGTGGCCACTGAAGCTTTCTTT. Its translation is CASSIVATEAFF.